This is a list of T cell receptor beta chains from one sample in a study of blood T cell repertoires in COVID-19. Clones were read by immunoSEQ multiplex PCR, and TCRdb kept only the in-frame ones, dropping some. The sample has over 85,000 clones, 70% to 85% seen once; the top ten hold roughly a tenth. The sample taken for sequencing was peripheral blood. These receptors all stem from a man aged 60 to 69 with active or convalescent COVID-19. Both conserved end residues are trimmed from each CDR3.

v_gene | CDR3aa
TRBV27 | ASSRRAATDTQY
TRBV7-9 | ASSLGPNYQETQY
TRBV5-4 | ASSLKRTYNEQF
TRBV6-1 | ASSEPGQITYGYT
TRBV4-1 | ASSGRGGDTEAF
TRBV27 | ASSPWTGGIQAYT
TRBV27 | ASSWTGVSTDTQY
TRBV19 | ASSQGQGSGSGELF
TRBV5-6 | ASTKGAYLEKLF
TRBV7-8 | ASSPIPGARGYGYT
TRBV5-1 | ASSLAGGGDTQY
TRBV7-3 | ASSPLGLAGGAGELF
TRBV7-9 | ASSLGLAGRNEQF
TRBV30 | AWSPVGTRNSPLH
TRBV25-1 | ASSVGGPKDTQY
TRBV29-1 | SVVRGTTLGTDTQY
TRBV7-7 | ASSLMGGRGETQY
TRBV2 | ASRLTDSNTGELF
TRBV27 | ASSAQGVTQY
TRBV5-4 | ASSYGQAEAF
TRBV13 | ASKPNQGLDYGYT
TRBV9 | ASSPGGGEKLF
TRBV12-3/TRBV12-4 | ASSLPQGTQY
TRBV19 | ASTLDGVEAF
TRBV30 | AWSGQTREKLF
TRBV5-4 | ASSLATGLYNEQF
TRBV6-2/TRBV6-3 | ASSPPGLLGTAF
TRBV29-1 | SAQGIGGTEAF
TRBV5-1 | ASSLDRWDSPNTGELF
TRBV7-9 | ASSLGTISTNEKLF
TRBV14 | ASSQQGARGANVLT
TRBV19 | ASSIVAGGTEAF
TRBV6-2/TRBV6-3 | ASSRDSNQETQY
TRBV6-6 | ASSSGQMNTEAF
TRBV7-9 | ASSRDRESAAYEQY
TRBV18 | ASSPPGRTGGAEQY
TRBV27 | ASSLDRANTEAF
TRBV5-1 | ASSPGQGATEAF
TRBV6-6 | ASSYAPARETQY
TRBV6-1 | ASSEGGYGYT
TRBV19 | ASSGAGVGTGELF
TRBV20-1 | SGGDWETQY
TRBV2 | ASMNSPYEQY
TRBV6-2/TRBV6-3 | ASSSGGAPPKGSGELF
TRBV12-3/TRBV12-4 | ASSLTYRDGYT
TRBV19 | ASSHRDRLNEKLF
TRBV7-9 | ASSPPGRPGEQY
TRBV12-3/TRBV12-4 | ASRGGPSPLH
TRBV25-1 | ASSAQGHNEQF
TRBV6-2/TRBV6-3 | ASSYSTRWGGSNQPQH
TRBV7-9 | ASSATFLYGYT
TRBV14 | ASSERQGPGSPLH
TRBV21-1 | ASSSPEGTGELF
TRBV19 | ASSMKDRALAGRYNEQF
TRBV13 | ASSPLAAHTDTQY